These 5 T cell receptor beta chains came from one sample sequenced in a study of vaccination and CD4 T cells after COVID-19. Antigens for these TCRs are unknown. The Oncomine TCR Beta short-read assay was applied to DNA of cultured CD4+ T cells. TCRdb re-derived calls from the PCR reads in MiXCR, one entry per CDR3 protein. Of about 13,000 distinct CDR3 sequences listed, around 41% are singletons. Treatment denoted: approximately 10-day PBMC culture with coronavirus spike peptide pools or control peptides (ViraFEST assay). The sample taken for sequencing was CD4+ T cells from blood, cultured in vitro. The origin of the receptors is a human donor who had recovered from COVID-19.

The chain couples TRBV12-3 or TRBV12-4 to TRBJ2-2; perhaps TRBD2 as D (6 bases). The length of the CDR3 is 13 residues. With 6 bases removed from V and 6 bases from J, the gap between germline ends came to 11 bases. The chain's CDR3 is CASSPSVAGELFF. CDR3 nucleotide sequence: TGTGCCAGCAGCCCTAGCGTAGCCGGGGAGCTGTTTTTT.

This clonotype is labeled as medium-sized (0.01 to 0.1%). The V call is TRBV27, the J call TRBJ1-1; no definite D call. Trimming took 5 bases from V and 2 from J, leaving 12 bases between them. This CDR3 has 14 residues. Germline V gives CDR1 MNHEY, CDR2 SMNVEV (reference sequence). The CDR3 loop is CASSDHQVNTEAFF. DNA of the CDR3: TGTGCCAGCAGTGACCATCAGGTTAACACTGAAGCTTTCTTT.

This clonotype showed up just a few times. For the CDR3, the DNA is TGTGCCAGCAGCTCGAGAACTCCCCGACTGACAGGTTCCTATGGCTACACCTTC. Protein sequence: CASSSRTPRLTGSYGYTF. V is TRBV7-8 and J is TRBJ1-2, with a weak D call TRBD1 (6 bases). The CDR3 length is 18 residues. CDR1 is SGHVS and CDR2 is FQNEAQ in the germline V gene. Trimming took 4 bases from V and 4 from J, leaving 25 bases between them.

The genes are TRBV6-1 and TRBJ1-4; unclear D gene. The V end lost 6 bases, the J end lost 0 bases, and 11 bases lay between the germline ends. The CDR3 is 15 amino acids. Germline CDR1 reads MNHNS; CDR2 reads SASEGT. The CDR3 protein is CASRRTPATNEKLFF. CDR3 sequence (DNA): TGTGCCAGCAGAAGGACTCCTGCAACTAATGAAAAACTGTTTTTT.

The sample holds a few counts of this clonotype. J is TRBJ2-1 and V is TRBV27; no reliable D call. With 7 bases removed from V and 0 bases from J, the gap between germline ends came to 4 bases. This CDR3 is 12 amino acids long. CDR1 and CDR2 (germline): MNHEY, SMNVEV (reference sequence). In DNA, the CDR3 is TGTGCCAGCATCAGCTCCTACAATGAGCAGTTCTTC. Translation: CASISSYNEQFF.